The 21 T cell receptor beta chains presented below share a single source sample, sequenced in a study of T-cell reconstitution after alpha-beta-depleted transplantation in children listed by TCRdb under 2016. The method was PCR. Sequencing instrument: Illumina HiSeq 2500. TCR library preparation used molecular barcoding, with unique molecular identifiers applied to normalize quantification of the TCRbeta repertoire. TCRdb passed the public sequencing reads through fastp at Q25 and MiXCR, retaining productive beta sequences. Rows are combined by CDR3 protein, so each entry shows the most common genes and DNA. Present in this sample are 200,000 or so distinct CDR3 sequences, approximately 6.8% of which were seen just once. The ten top clones hold around 4.4% of the sample. Reading the label with the study, this specimen's treatment or condition is: allogeneic hematopoietic cell transplantation with graft depleted of TCRalphabeta T cells and CD19 B cells.

Sequenced material: PBMCs, taken before TCRalphabeta/CD19-depleted stem cell transplant. These receptors all stem from a girl under three years old with combined immunodeficiency, due to receive a stem cell transplant.

This clonotype was found many times. The chain has TRBV6-9 and TRBJ2-1; 9 positions agree with TRBD2. The CDR3 is made up of 16 amino acids. Trimming took 6 bases from V and 3 from J; bases not matched to a gene: 9. In germline, CDR1 is MNHGY, CDR2 SVAAGI. CDR3 region: CASSHGLAPFYNEQFF. DNA of the CDR3: TGTGCCAGCAGCCACGGACTAGCGCCTTTCTACAATGAGCAGTTCTTC.

This clonotype was recorded at least ten times. This sequence joins TRBV10-3 and TRBJ2-1; 10 bases are shared with TRBD1. Losses at the gene ends were 8 bases for V and 2 bases for J; bases not matched to a gene: 6. There are 15 residues in the CDR3. The germline gives CDR1 ENHRY, CDR2 SYGVKD. The CDR3 is CAIGEGTGAYNEQFF. Written as DNA, the CDR3 is TGTGCCATCGGCGAAGGGACAGGGGCCTACAATGAGCAGTTCTTC.

This clonotype was seen repeatedly, ten times or more. This rearrangement joins TRBV14 to TRBJ1-1, with D perhaps matching TRBD1 (5 bases). CDR3 length: 15 residues. The V end was cut by 0 bases, the J end by 3 bases, with 11 bases between. Germline V gene sequence: CDR1 SGHDN, CDR2 FVKESK. CDR3 residues: CASSQDQRGDTEAFF. CDR3 sequence (DNA): TGTGCCAGCAGCCAAGATCAGAGAGGGGACACTGAAGCTTTCTTT.

This clonotype has only a few counts. The chain combines TRBV7-2 with TRBJ1-3; D gene ambiguous. Germline V gene sequence: CDR1 SGHTA, CDR2 FQGNSA. The CDR3 is 14 amino acids. V was trimmed by 2 bases and J by 2 bases, leaving 7 bases between them. CDR3 protein: CASSLKRAGNTIYF. In DNA, the CDR3 is TGTGCCAGCAGCTTAAAAAGGGCTGGAAACACCATATATTTT.

The V and J genes are TRBV30 and TRBJ2-7; TRBD1 aligns across 7 bases. Germline-derived CDR1 and CDR2 are GTSNPN and SVGIG (reference sequence). Germline trimming cut 0 bases from V and 0 bases from J; bases unmatched to any gene: 8. This CDR3 comprises 16 residues. CDR3: CAWSVRDRPHSYEQYF. DNA for the CDR3: TGTGCCTGGAGTGTACGGGACAGACCCCACTCCTACGAGCAGTACTTC.

This clonotype showed up just a few times. The chain links TRBV4-1 to TRBJ1-2; TRBD1 agrees at 11 bases. This CDR3 comprises 14 residues. Per the germline V gene, CDR1 is MGHRA and CDR2 is YSYEKL. Losses at the gene ends were 3 bases for V and 8 bases for J; bases not matched to a gene: 5. The CDR3 region is CASSHGQGAGGYTF. Written as DNA, the CDR3 is TGCGCCAGCAGCCACGGACAGGGGGCGGGAGGCTACACCTTC.

This clonotype has ten or more counts. The J gene is TRBJ2-1, the V gene TRBV6-2 or TRBV6-3, with TRBD1 as a possible D gene (6 bases). Germline values: CDR1 MNHEY, CDR2 SVGEGT. This CDR3 is built from 16 residues. V lost 2 bases and J 6 bases, leaving 17 bases between the germline ends. This CDR3 reads CASSYLVGRGGNEQFF. CDR3 nucleotide sequence: TGTGCCAGCAGTTACCTTGTAGGCAGGGGCGGCAATGAGCAGTTCTTC.

At least ten counts were recorded for this clonotype. V usage is TRBV14 and J usage is TRBJ2-5; weak D call: TRBD2 (5 bases). V lost 1 base and J 7 bases, leaving 13 bases between the germline ends. This CDR3 has 14 residues. CDR1 and CDR2 from the germline V gene are SGHDN and FVKESK. As DNA, the CDR3 is TGTGCCAGCAGCCAAGGGGTTAGCGCGGGGACCCAGTACTTC. It encodes CASSQGVSAGTQYF.

This clonotype was picked up a small number of times. The chain is built from TRBV12-3 or TRBV12-4 and TRBJ2-3; D possibly corresponds to TRBD1 (5 bases). V was pared by 5 bases and J by 0 bases, with 12 bases between. The CDR3 is 15 amino acids. The DNA of the CDR3 is TGTGCCAGCAGTCCAAGTGGGGCTAGCACAGATACGCAGTATTTT. It is translated as CASSPSGASTDTQYF.

This clonotype was picked up many times. This rearrangement joins TRBV29-1 to TRBJ1-1, with 8 bases that match TRBD1. The V gene end was trimmed by 5 bases and the J gene end by 1 base; junction bases not matched to a gene: 6. Germline V lookup: CDR1 SQVTM, CDR2 ANQGSEA. The CDR3 length is 14 residues. CDR3 DNA: TGCAGCGTTTATCAGGGGGCGCGGAACACTGAAGCTTTCTTT. This sequence encodes CSVYQGARNTEAFF.

Ten or more counts support this clonotype. The V and J genes are TRBV27 and TRBJ2-3; D call uncertain. Germline V CDR1 and CDR2: MNHEY, SMNVEV (reference sequence). The CDR3 spans 12 residues. V shed 5 bases and J shed 1 base, with 4 bases lying between them. Written as DNA, the CDR3 is TGTGCCAGCAGTGACGGCACAGATACGCAGTATTTT. Translated, it gives CASSDGTDTQYF.

There are many counts of this clonotype. The rearrangement joins TRBV15 to TRBJ2-2; D is unclear. The germline V gene has CDR1 LNHNV and CDR2 YYDKDF (reference sequence). This CDR3 is built from 14 residues. V was shortened by 0 bases and J by 6 bases, with 8 bases between the two germline ends. The CDR3 sequence: CATSRDLGPGELFF. DNA for the CDR3: TGTGCCACCAGCAGAGATCTAGGACCCGGGGAGCTGTTTTTT.

This clonotype was detected ten times or more. This sequence joins TRBV6-2 or TRBV6-3 and TRBJ1-1; 7 bases agree with TRBD1. The CDR3 is 16 residues long. Germline CDR1 MNHEY, CDR2 SVGEGT. V lost 0 bases and J lost 1; bases outside the gene matches: 5. CDR3 in amino acids: CASSYSTRTGNTEAFF. In nucleotides, the CDR3 is TGTGCCAGCAGTTACTCGACCCGGACAGGGAACACTGAAGCTTTCTTT.

This clonotype was observed a few times. The chain links TRBV20-1 to TRBJ2-1; TRBD2 aligns across 13 bases. CDR3 length equals 12 residues. Germline CDR1 is DFQATT and CDR2 is SNEGSKA (reference sequence). CDR3 in DNA: TGCAAAGCGGGACTAGCGGGACTCGAGCAGTTCTTC. Protein product: CKAGLAGLEQFF.

This clonotype has at least ten counts. The chain combines TRBV5-1 with TRBJ1-1, with 8 positions matching TRBD1. With V trimmed by 0 bases and J by 1 base, 5 bases remained unmatched. The CDR3 is made up of 16 amino acids. Germline V gene data show CDR1 as SGHRS and CDR2 as YFSETQ. CDR3 amino acids: CASSLVPGTGNTEAFF. Here the CDR3 DNA reads TGCGCCAGCAGCTTGGTCCCCGGGACAGGGAACACTGAAGCTTTCTTT.

This clonotype was detected ten times or more. The chain has TRBV29-1 and TRBJ2-2; D is possibly TRBD1 (6 bases). Per the germline V gene, CDR1 is SQVTM and CDR2 is ANQGSEA. Trimming left V 4 bases short and J 1 base short, with 13 bases between. This CDR3 is 15 amino acids long. CDR3 sequence: CSVVVDRLNTGELFF. CDR3 in DNA: TGCAGCGTTGTAGTTGACAGGCTGAACACCGGGGAGCTGTTTTTT.

The sample holds many counts of this clonotype. The rearrangement joins TRBV4-2 to TRBJ2-5, with D perhaps assigned TRBD1 or TRBD2 (7 bases each). The CDR3 extends over 19 amino acids. Germline assignment: CDR1 LGHNA and CDR2 YNFKEQ. V was shortened by 1 base and J by 4 bases, with 25 bases between the two germline ends. CDR3 sequence: CASSQAQLDRTGEGETQYF. The CDR3 DNA reads as TGTGCCAGCAGCCAAGCCCAATTAGACCGTACAGGGGAGGGAGAGACCCAGTACTTC.

This clonotype was detected ten times or more. J is TRBJ1-2 and V is TRBV5-1; perhaps TRBD1 as D (6 bases). The V and J ends lost 5 bases and 5 bases respectively, with 13 bases between them. CDR1 is SGHRS and CDR2 is YFSETQ in the germline V gene. The CDR3 is made up of 13 amino acids. The CDR3 sequence: CASSPQGEYGYTF. In DNA, the CDR3 is TGCGCCAGCAGTCCACAGGGTGAATATGGCTACACCTTC.

This clonotype was observed at least ten times. V and J are TRBV13 and TRBJ2-7, with a tentative D call TRBD1 (6 bases). V lost 5 bases to trimming and J lost 3 bases, with 17 bases between them. The germline V gene encodes CDR1 PRHDT and CDR2 FYEKMQ (reference sequence). The CDR3 runs to 15 residues. The CDR3: CASSGTGTLDYEQYF. For the CDR3, the DNA is TGTGCCAGCAGCGGAACAGGGACCCTTGACTACGAGCAGTACTTC.

In its sample, this clonotype was seen many times. This rearrangement joins TRBV6-1 to TRBJ1-1; D remains ambiguous. Trimming removed 2 bases from V and 2 bases from J, with 6 bases in between. The germline V gene encodes CDR1 MNHNS and CDR2 SASEGT. This CDR3 comprises 13 residues. The CDR3 bases are TGTGCCAGCAGTGAACCGTTAAACACTGAAGCTTTCTTT. Translated, it gives CASSEPLNTEAFF.

The V call is TRBV12-3 or TRBV12-4, the J call TRBJ1-2, with TRBD1 as a possible D gene (5 bases). This CDR3 spans 16 amino acids. Trimming shortened V by 5 bases and J by 3 bases, and 19 bases separated the two germline ends. CDR3 protein: CASSHTTWDGHYGYTF. In DNA form, the CDR3 reads TGTGCCAGCAGTCACACTACCTGGGACGGCCACTATGGCTACACCTTC.